This TCR beta chain appears in the sequencing data of a study of T cells in Graves' hyperthyroidism and ophthalmopathy. Notes on the study in general: Classification by a 13 V-J model distinguished ophthalmopathy from stable hyperthyroidism.

Note on this clonotype: Its antigen is not known.

TCR beta CDR3 sequences were amplified from RNA transcripts. First-round RT-PCR with HTBI primers amplified the TCR CDR3 region. One entry per CDR3 protein, called by TCRdb with MiXCR from the multiplex PCR reads. The sample holds hundreds of thousands of distinct CDR3 sequences, approximately 23% seen once. Sequenced sample: blood. This sequence was found in a man younger than 45 with Graves' ophthalmopathy.

CDR3 sequence: CASKRGRDNSYNEQFF. In DNA form, the CDR3 reads TGTGCCAGCAAACGGGGACGGGACAACTCCTACAATGAGCAGTTCTTC. The rearrangement joins TRBV2 to TRBJ2-1; maybe TRBD1 (6 bases). Trimming shortened V by 7 bases and J by 0 bases, and 16 bases separated the two germline ends. Per the germline V gene, CDR1 is SNHLY and CDR2 is FYNNEI. The CDR3 has 16 amino acids.